Listed below are T cell receptor beta chains from one sample, sequenced in a study of beta chain features in type 1 diabetes. Data came from immunoSEQ multiplex PCR; TCRdb stores just in-frame clones and leaves some out. The sample carries 900,000 or so clones, 15% to 20% recorded once. The source material was naive CD4+ T cells from blood. These receptors were taken from a woman under 30 in good health. Each CDR3 is given with its conserved first and last residue. Each record gives: J gene, V gene, clone size, D gene, CDR3 protein, CDR3 DNA. A D gene is named only where the DNA matches it firmly. Clone size is not always given. Where it is, it says once, few, many or a class for expanded clones.

j_call: TRBJ1-2; v_call: TRBV18; clone_size: few; d_call: TRBD1; cdr3_aa: CASSPRTGEYGYTF; cdr3_nt: TGTGCCAGCTCACCCAGGACAGGGGAGTATGGCTACACCTTC
j_call: TRBJ1-4; v_call: TRBV28; clone_size: NA; d_call: NA; cdr3_aa: CASSSPGVQEKLFF; cdr3_nt: TGTGCCAGCAGTTCACCAGGGGTACAGGAAAAACTGTTTTTT
j_call: TRBJ2-1; v_call: TRBV9; clone_size: few; d_call: TRBD2; cdr3_aa: CASSVGAGLGSSYNEQFF; cdr3_nt: TGTGCCAGCAGCGTAGGTGCGGGACTAGGGAGTTCCTACAATGAGCAGTTCTTC
j_call: TRBJ2-7; v_call: TRBV6-4; clone_size: NA; d_call: TRBD2; cdr3_aa: CASRTGLAASLEQYF; cdr3_nt: TGTGCCAGTCGAACGGGACTAGCGGCGTCCCTCGAGCAGTACTTC
j_call: TRBJ1-3; v_call: TRBV5-1; clone_size: NA; d_call: NA; cdr3_aa: CASSLDLRGNTIYF; cdr3_nt: TGCGCCAGCAGCTTGGACTTGCGCGGAAACACCATATATTTT
j_call: TRBJ2-3; v_call: TRBV11-2; clone_size: few; d_call: NA; cdr3_aa: CASSLGGSTDTQYF; cdr3_nt: TGTGCCAGCAGCTTAGGGGGGAGCACAGATACGCAGTATTTT
j_call: TRBJ2-4; v_call: TRBV10-3; clone_size: NA; d_call: NA; cdr3_aa: CAISESRALLGNIQYF; cdr3_nt: TGTGCCATCAGTGAGTCTCGAGCCCTACTGGGAAACATTCAGTACTTC
j_call: TRBJ2-7; v_call: TRBV28; clone_size: NA; d_call: NA; cdr3_aa: CASIPGGTRNTEQYF; cdr3_nt: TGTGCCAGCATCCCGGGCGGGACCCGTAATACTGAGCAGTACTTC
j_call: TRBJ1-2; v_call: TRBV6-6; clone_size: NA; d_call: TRBD1; cdr3_aa: CASSYNGQADGYTF; cdr3_nt: TGTGCCAGCAGTTACAACGGACAGGCGGACGGCTACACCTTC
j_call: TRBJ2-3; v_call: TRBV4-2; clone_size: NA; d_call: TRBD2; cdr3_aa: CASSLSLAGFSDTQYF; cdr3_nt: TGTGCCAGCAGCTTATCACTAGCGGGATTTTCAGATACGCAGTATTTT
j_call: TRBJ2-7; v_call: TRBV28; clone_size: few; d_call: NA; cdr3_aa: CASSLGGTQNYEQYF; cdr3_nt: TGTGCCAGCAGTTTGGGTGGGACACAAAACTACGAGCAGTACTTC
j_call: TRBJ2-5; v_call: TRBV5-1; clone_size: once; d_call: NA; cdr3_aa: CASSSAVLSETQYF; cdr3_nt: TGCGCCAGCAGCTCGGCGGTATTGAGCGAGACCCAGTACTTC
j_call: TRBJ2-7; v_call: TRBV7-3; clone_size: NA; d_call: TRBD2; cdr3_aa: CASRSSLAGAEQYF; cdr3_nt: TGTGCCAGCAGGTCCAGTTTAGCGGGAGCCGAGCAGTACTTC
j_call: TRBJ1-3; v_call: TRBV10-3; clone_size: NA; d_call: NA; cdr3_aa: CAIRESGNTIYF; cdr3_nt: TGTGCCATTAGGGAGTCTGGAAACACCATATATTTT
j_call: TRBJ2-7; v_call: TRBV4-1; clone_size: few; d_call: TRBD1; cdr3_aa: CASSLNLGQPSYEQYF; cdr3_nt: TGCGCCAGCAGCCTTAACCTGGGACAGCCATCCTACGAGCAGTACTTC
j_call: TRBJ2-1; v_call: TRBV7-3; clone_size: NA; d_call: NA; cdr3_aa: CASSPTRSGYNEQFF; cdr3_nt: TGTGCCAGCAGTCCGACCCGGTCGGGCTACAATGAGCAGTTCTTC
j_call: TRBJ2-7; v_call: TRBV27; clone_size: NA; d_call: NA; cdr3_aa: CASSPDPGIPYEQYF; cdr3_nt: TGTGCCAGCAGCCCTGACCCCGGGATTCCCTACGAGCAGTACTTC
j_call: TRBJ2-3; v_call: TRBV4-3; clone_size: few; d_call: NA; cdr3_aa: CASSQDLQGADTQYF; cdr3_nt: TGCGCCAGCAGCCAAGATTTGCAGGGCGCAGATACGCAGTATTTT